Listed below are T cell receptor beta chains from one sample, sequenced in a study of CD8 T cells in ankylosing spondylitis. TCRdb called the 5' RACE reads again in MiXCR, with one record for every CDR3 protein. Of about 750,000 distinct CDR3 sequences in the sample, roughly 19% were seen once. The sequencing input was blood, either unsorted or a sorted T cell fraction (not recorded which). These receptors originate from a male donor with ankylosing spondylitis. Each CDR3 is given with its conserved first and last residue. The D gene is left open where the match is weak. A row's size may be missing; if present it is once, few, many or a size class.

J | size | V | D | CDR3 | DNA
TRBJ2-7 | few | TRBV2 | TRBD1 | CASYDRASYEQYF | TGTGCCAGCTATGACAGGGCCTCCTACGAGCAGTACTTC
TRBJ1-1 | many | TRBV9 | TRBD1 | CASSARQGPNTEAFF | TGTGCCAGCAGTGCTAGACAGGGCCCGAACACTGAAGCTTTCTTT
TRBJ2-3 | few | TRBV12-3/TRBV12-4 | . | CASSHGASADTQYF | TGTGCCAGCAGCCATGGGGCCTCAGCAGATACGCAGTATTTT
TRBJ2-1 | . | TRBV2 | TRBD2 | CASGTSGGAYNEQFF | TGTGCCAGCGGGACTAGCGGGGGGGCTTACAATGAGCAGTTCTTC
TRBJ2-1 | . | TRBV11-2 | . | CASTESAGVEQFF | TGTGCCAGCACCGAATCCGCGGGCGTTGAGCAGTTCTTC
TRBJ1-1 | few | TRBV7-3 | . | CASSLDPTGGTEAFF | TGTGCCAGCAGCTTAGACCCAACGGGGGGCACTGAAGCTTTCTTT
TRBJ2-3 | few | TRBV5-1 | . | CASTEGLLTDTQYF | TGCGCCAGCACCGAGGGGCTTTTAACAGATACGCAGTATTTT
TRBJ2-6 | few | TRBV6-5 | . | CASSYPSDSSGANVLTF | TGTGCCAGCAGTTACCCCTCCGATAGCTCTGGGGCCAACGTCCTGACTTTC
TRBJ2-5 | few | TRBV9 | TRBD2 | CASSVGAGELETQYF | TGTGCCAGCAGCGTAGGGGCGGGGGAGTTAGAGACCCAGTACTTC
TRBJ1-5 | . | TRBV4-2 | TRBD1 | CASSQAPIGTGRFRGNQPQHF | TGTGCCAGCAGCCAAGCACCCATCGGGACAGGGAGATTTAGGGGCAATCAGCCCCAGCATTTT
TRBJ1-2 | . | TRBV20-1 | . | CSARARTAASYGYTF | TGCAGTGCTAGAGCTAGGACAGCGGCCAGCTATGGCTACACCTTC
TRBJ2-7 | . | TRBV27 | . | CASSLSGRGQYF | TGTGCCAGCAGTTTATCCGGCCGGGGGCAGTACTTC
TRBJ2-1 | . | TRBV20-1 | TRBD2 | CCARKKGLAGTYNEQFF | TGCTGTGCTAGAAAGAAGGGACTAGCGGGTACCTACAATGAGCAGTTCTTC
TRBJ1-5 | few | TRBV7-8 | . | CASSHAANSNQPQHF | TGTGCCAGCAGCCACGCAGCAAATAGCAATCAGCCCCAGCATTTT
TRBJ2-2 | many | TRBV20-1 | TRBD2 | CSAHRRLAHPLNTGELFF | TGCAGTGCTCACCGCAGACTAGCGCACCCTTTGAACACCGGGGAGCTGTTTTTT
TRBJ2-1 | few | TRBV6-5 | . | CASSYRREQFF | TGTGCCAGCAGTTACCGGCGTGAGCAGTTCTTC
TRBJ2-1 | . | TRBV12-3/TRBV12-4 | TRBD2 | CASSSRTRSSEQFF | TGTGCCAGCAGTTCCCGGACTAGGAGCAGTGAGCAGTTCTTC
TRBJ2-7 | many | TRBV29-1 | . | CSVRGSSYEQYF | TGCAGCGTTCGAGGCAGCTCCTACGAGCAGTACTTC
TRBJ2-1 | few | TRBV29-1 | . | CSVAQGSFYNEQFF | TGCAGCGTTGCCCAGGGGTCTTTTTACAATGAGCAGTTCTTC
TRBJ2-7 | few | TRBV12-3/TRBV12-4 | TRBD1 | CASSADRVGTYEQYF | TGTGCCAGCAGTGCGGACAGGGTAGGAACCTACGAGCAGTACTTC
TRBJ1-6 | few | TRBV9 | . | CAGRQERLSPLHF | TGTGCCGGTAGACAGGAGCGGCTTTCACCCCTCCACTTT
TRBJ2-7 | . | TRBV12-3/TRBV12-4 | . | CASSVRRENEQYF | TGTGCCAGCAGTGTTCGACGGGAGAACGAGCAGTACTTC